Each of the 5 T cell receptor beta chains below was sequenced from the same sample in a study of CD8 T cells in ankylosing spondylitis (dated by TCRdb to 2016 to 2017). Libraries were built with 5' RACE. The sequencing machine was an Illumina HiSeq 2500. TCRdb applied fastp at Q25 and MiXCR to the public reads, then kept only in-frame beta chains. Each CDR3 protein appears once, grouped with its most common genes and DNA. Within this sample are roughly 180,000 distinct CDR3 sequences, with roughly 11% of them counted one time only. Clones ranked in the top ten supply 25% to 30% of the sample. Sequencing used blood, either unsorted or a sorted T cell fraction (not recorded which). Source of these receptors: a male donor with ankylosing spondylitis or in good health (not recorded which).

The table lists this clonotype with many counts. The J gene is TRBJ2-5, the V gene TRBV12-3 or TRBV12-4; D is unresolved. With 5 bases removed from V and 1 base from J, the gap between germline ends came to 14 bases. The CDR3 runs 15 residues. The CDR3 region has the DNA TGTGCCAGCAGTCCCCCGCTTGACGGCCAAGAGACCCAGTACTTC. It translates to CASSPPLDGQETQYF.

This clonotype has a count of ten or more. The chain carries TRBV13 and TRBJ1-4; D is undetermined. The CDR3 sequence is 14 residues long. Germline V gene lookup returns CDR1 PRHDT and CDR2 FYEKMQ (reference sequence). V lost 1 base and J 7 bases, leaving 10 bases between the germline ends. The CDR3 sequence: CASSLEQGREKLFF. The CDR3 bases are TGTGCCAGCAGCTTAGAGCAAGGGCGTGAAAAACTGTTTTTT.

This clonotype has a count of ten or more. The CDR3 bases are TGTGCCAGCAGTGACTATACCGGGACCGCGGAGGAGGAGCAGTTCTTC. Its protein is CASSDYTGTAEEEQFF. The chain uses TRBV6-1 and TRBJ2-1; D may be TRBD1 or TRBD2 (5 bases each). Germline loops: CDR1 MNHNS, CDR2 SASEGT. V lost 3 bases, J lost 10 bases, and 22 bases lay in between. The CDR3 extends over 16 amino acids.

The chain combines TRBV6-4 with TRBJ1-2, with a weak D call TRBD1 (6 bases). The CDR3 loop spans 16 amino acids. Germline V CDR1 and CDR2: MRHNA, SNTAGT. Trimming removed 2 bases at V and 4 bases at J, with 17 bases between. The CDR3 region is CASSDQSGQIFYGYTF. The CDR3 region has the DNA TGTGCCAGCAGTGACCAGAGCGGACAGATCTTCTATGGCTACACCTTC.

Concerning this clonotype: A much larger clone lies one base from this, so it may be a read error. V usage is TRBV3-1 and J usage is TRBJ1-5; 7 nucleotides line up with TRBD1. V lost 4 bases and J lost 9; bases outside the gene matches: 6. This CDR3 contains 13 residues. The germline CDR1 and CDR2 sequences are LGHDT and YNNKEL (reference sequence). CDR3 in DNA: TGTGCCAGCAGCCTCGACAGGGATCGGCCCCAGCATTTT. The encoded protein is CASSLDRDRPQHF.